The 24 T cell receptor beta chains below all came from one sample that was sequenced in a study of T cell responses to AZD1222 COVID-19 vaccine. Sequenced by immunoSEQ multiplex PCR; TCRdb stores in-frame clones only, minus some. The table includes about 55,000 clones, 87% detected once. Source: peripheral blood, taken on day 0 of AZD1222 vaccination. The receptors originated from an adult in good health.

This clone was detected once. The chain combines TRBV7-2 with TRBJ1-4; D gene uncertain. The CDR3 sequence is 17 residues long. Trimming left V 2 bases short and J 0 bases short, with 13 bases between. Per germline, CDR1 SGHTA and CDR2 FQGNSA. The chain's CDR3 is CASSLWQSHATNEKLFF. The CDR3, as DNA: TGTGCCAGCAGCTTATGGCAGAGCCATGCAACTAATGAAAAACTGTTTTTT.

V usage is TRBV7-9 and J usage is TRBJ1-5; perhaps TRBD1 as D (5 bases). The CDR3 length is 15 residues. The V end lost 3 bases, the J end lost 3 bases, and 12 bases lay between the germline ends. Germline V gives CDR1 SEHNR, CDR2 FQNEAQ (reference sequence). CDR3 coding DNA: TGTGCCAGCAGCTTGGACGGGGCTAACAATCAGCCCCAGCATTTT. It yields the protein CASSLDGANNQPQHF. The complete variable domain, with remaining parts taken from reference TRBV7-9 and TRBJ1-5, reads DTGVSQNPRHKITKRGQNVTFRCDPISEHNRLYWYRQTLGQGPEFLTYFQNEAQLEKSRLLSDRFSAERPKGSFSTLEIQRTEQGDSAMYLCASSLDGANNQPQHFGDGTRLSIL.

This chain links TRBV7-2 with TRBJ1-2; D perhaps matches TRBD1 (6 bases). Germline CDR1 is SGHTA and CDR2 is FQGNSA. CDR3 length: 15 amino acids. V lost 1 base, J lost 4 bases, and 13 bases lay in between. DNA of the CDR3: TGTGCCAGCAGCTTAGGATTGCCAGGGGCCTATGGCTACACCTTC. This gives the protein CASSLGLPGAYGYTF. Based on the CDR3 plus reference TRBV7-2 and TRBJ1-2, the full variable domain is GAGVSQSPSNKVTEKGKDVELRCDPISGHTALYWYRQSLGQGLEFLIYFQGNSAPDKSGLPSDRFSAERTGGSVSTLTIQRTQQEDSAVYLCASSLGLPGAYGYTFGSGTRLTVV.

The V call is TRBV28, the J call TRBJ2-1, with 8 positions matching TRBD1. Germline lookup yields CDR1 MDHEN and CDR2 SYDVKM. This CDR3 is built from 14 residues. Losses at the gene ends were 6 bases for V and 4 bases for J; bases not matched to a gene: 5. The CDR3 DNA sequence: TGTGCCAGCAGCAGGACAGGGACTTACAATGAGCAGTTCTTC. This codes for CASSRTGTYNEQFF.

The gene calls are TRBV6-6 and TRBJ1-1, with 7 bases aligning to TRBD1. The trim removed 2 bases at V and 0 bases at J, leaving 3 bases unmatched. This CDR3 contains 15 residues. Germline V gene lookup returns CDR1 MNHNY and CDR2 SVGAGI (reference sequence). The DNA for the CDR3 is TGTGCCAGCAGTTACGACAGGGAGATGAACACTGAAGCTTTCTTT. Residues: CASSYDREMNTEAFF.

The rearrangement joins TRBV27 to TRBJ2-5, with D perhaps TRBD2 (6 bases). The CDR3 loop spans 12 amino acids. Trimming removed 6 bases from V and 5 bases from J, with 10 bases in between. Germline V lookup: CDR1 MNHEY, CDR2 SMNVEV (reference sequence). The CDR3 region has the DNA TGTGCCAGCAGGACTAGAGGCGAGACCCAGTACTTC. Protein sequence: CASRTRGETQYF.

In nucleotides, the CDR3 is TGTGCCAGCAAATCAGGGTGGGGGGAGACCCAGTACTTC. Its translation is CASKSGWGETQYF. V and J are TRBV6-5 and TRBJ2-5; D may be TRBD1 or TRBD2 (5 bases each). The CDR3 covers 13 residues. Germline V gene lookup returns CDR1 MNHEY and CDR2 SVGAGI. V was pared by 7 bases and J by 5 bases, with 14 bases between.

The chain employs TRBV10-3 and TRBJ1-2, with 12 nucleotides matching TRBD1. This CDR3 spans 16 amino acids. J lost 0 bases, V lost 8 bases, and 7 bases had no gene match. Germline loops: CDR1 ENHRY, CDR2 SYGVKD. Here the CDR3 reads CAIAGQGAKANYGYTF. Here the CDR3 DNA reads TGTGCCATCGCGGGACAGGGGGCGAAAGCTAACTATGGCTACACCTTC.

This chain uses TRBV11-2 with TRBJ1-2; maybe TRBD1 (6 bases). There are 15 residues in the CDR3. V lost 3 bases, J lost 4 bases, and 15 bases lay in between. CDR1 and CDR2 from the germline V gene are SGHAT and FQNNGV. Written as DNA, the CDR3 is TGTGCCAGCAGCTTCGCAGGGGATACCCGCTATGGCTACACCTTC. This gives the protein CASSFAGDTRYGYTF. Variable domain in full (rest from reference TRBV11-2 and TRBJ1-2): EAGVAQSPRYKIIEKRQSVAFWCNPISGHATLYWYQQILGQGPKLLIQFQNNGVVDDSQLPKDRFSAERLKGVDSTLKIQPAKLEDSAVYLCASSFAGDTRYGYTFGSGTRLTVV.

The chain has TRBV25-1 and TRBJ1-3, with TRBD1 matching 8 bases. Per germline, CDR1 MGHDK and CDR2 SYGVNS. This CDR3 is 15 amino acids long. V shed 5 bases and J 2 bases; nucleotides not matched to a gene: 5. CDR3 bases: TGTGCCAGCAGTCCGGTGACAGGGGCTGGAAACACCATATATTTT. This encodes CASSPVTGAGNTIYF.

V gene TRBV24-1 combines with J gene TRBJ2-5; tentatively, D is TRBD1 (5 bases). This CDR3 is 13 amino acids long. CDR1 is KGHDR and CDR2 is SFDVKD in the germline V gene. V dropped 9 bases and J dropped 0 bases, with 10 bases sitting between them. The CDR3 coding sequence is TGTGCCACCGGGAAGGGGTACCAAGAGACCCAGTACTTC. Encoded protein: CATGKGYQETQYF.

The CDR3 sequence is CAISPGATNEKLFF. The CDR3 DNA is TGTGCCATCAGTCCGGGGGCAACTAATGAAAAACTGTTTTTT. The chain is built from TRBV10-3 and TRBJ1-4; a weak D match, TRBD1 (5 bases). The CDR3 length is 14 residues. Looked up from germline, CDR1 is ENHRY and CDR2 is SYGVKD. V lost 5 bases and J 0 bases, leaving 7 bases between the germline ends.

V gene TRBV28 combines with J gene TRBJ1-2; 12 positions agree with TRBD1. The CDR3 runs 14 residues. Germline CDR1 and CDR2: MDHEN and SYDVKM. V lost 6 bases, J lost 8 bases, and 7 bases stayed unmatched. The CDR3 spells CASSPGQGAGGYTF. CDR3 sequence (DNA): TGTGCCAGCAGCCCGGGACAGGGGGCGGGGGGCTACACCTTC.

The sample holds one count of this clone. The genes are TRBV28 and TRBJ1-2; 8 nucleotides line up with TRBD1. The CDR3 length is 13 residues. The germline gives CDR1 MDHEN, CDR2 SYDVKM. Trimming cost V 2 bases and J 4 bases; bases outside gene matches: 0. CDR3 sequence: CASSLGQGYGYTF. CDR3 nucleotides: TGTGCCAGCAGTTTAGGACAGGGCTATGGCTACACCTTC.

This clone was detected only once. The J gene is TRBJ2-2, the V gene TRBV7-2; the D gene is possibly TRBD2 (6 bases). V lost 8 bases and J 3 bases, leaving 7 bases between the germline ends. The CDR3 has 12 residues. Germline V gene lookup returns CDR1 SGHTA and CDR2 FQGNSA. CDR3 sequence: CASGGYTGELFF. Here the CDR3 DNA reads TGTGCCAGCGGGGGGTACACCGGGGAGCTGTTTTTT.

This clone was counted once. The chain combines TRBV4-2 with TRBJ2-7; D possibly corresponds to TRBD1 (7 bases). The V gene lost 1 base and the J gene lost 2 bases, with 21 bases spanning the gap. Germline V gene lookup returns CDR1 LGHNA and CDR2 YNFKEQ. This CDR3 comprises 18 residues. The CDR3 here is CASSQGGGAGGLTYEQYF. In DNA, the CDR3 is TGTGCCAGCAGCCAAGGAGGAGGGGCAGGGGGTTTGACCTACGAGCAGTACTTC.

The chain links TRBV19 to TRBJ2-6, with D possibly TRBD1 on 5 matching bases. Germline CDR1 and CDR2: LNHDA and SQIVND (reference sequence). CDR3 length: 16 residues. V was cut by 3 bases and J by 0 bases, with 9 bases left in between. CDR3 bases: TGTGCCAGTAGTATTTTACAGGCCTCTGGGGCCAACGTCCTGACTTTC. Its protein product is CASSILQASGANVLTF.

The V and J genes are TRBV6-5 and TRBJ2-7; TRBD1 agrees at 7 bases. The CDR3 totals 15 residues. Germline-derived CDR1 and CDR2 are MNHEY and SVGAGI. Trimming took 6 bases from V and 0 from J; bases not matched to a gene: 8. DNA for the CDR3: TGTGCCAGCAGGAGAGATCGACAGGGCTCCTACGAGCAGTACTTC. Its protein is CASRRDRQGSYEQYF.

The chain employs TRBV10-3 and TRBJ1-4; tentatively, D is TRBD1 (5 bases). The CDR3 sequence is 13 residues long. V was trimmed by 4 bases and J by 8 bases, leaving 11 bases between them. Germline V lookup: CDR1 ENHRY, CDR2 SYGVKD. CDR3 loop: CAISADQGEKLFF. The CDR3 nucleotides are TGTGCCATCAGTGCTGACCAGGGCGAAAAACTGTTTTTT.

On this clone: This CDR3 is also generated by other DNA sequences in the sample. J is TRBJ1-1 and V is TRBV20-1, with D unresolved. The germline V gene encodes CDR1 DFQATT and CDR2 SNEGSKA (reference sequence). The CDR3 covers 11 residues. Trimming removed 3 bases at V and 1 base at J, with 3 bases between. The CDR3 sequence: CSARKNTEAFF. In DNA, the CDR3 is TGCAGTGCTAGGAAGAACACTGAAGCTTTCTTT.

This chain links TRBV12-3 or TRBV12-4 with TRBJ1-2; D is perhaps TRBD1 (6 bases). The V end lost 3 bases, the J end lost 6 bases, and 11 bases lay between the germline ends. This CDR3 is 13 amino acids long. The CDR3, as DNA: TGTGCCAGCAGTTTGGGGGGGCCCGATGGCTACACCTTC. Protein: CASSLGGPDGYTF.

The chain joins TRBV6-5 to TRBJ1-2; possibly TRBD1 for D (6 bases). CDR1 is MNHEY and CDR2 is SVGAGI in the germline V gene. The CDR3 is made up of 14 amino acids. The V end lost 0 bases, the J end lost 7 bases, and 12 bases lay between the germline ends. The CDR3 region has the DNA TGTGCCAGCAGTTACTCGGCAGGGGAGTTTGGCTACACCTTC. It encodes CASSYSAGEFGYTF.

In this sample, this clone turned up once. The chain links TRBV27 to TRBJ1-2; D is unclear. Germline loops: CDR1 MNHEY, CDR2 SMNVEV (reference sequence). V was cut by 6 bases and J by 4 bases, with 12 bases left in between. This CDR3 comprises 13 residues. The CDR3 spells CASRGSVSYGYTF. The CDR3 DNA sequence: TGTGCCAGCAGGGGGTCGGTAAGCTATGGCTACACCTTC.

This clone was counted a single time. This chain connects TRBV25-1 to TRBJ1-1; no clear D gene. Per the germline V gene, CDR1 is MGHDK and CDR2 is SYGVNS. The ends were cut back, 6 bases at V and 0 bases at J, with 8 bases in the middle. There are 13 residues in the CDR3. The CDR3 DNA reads TGTGCCAGCAGACAATCCCTGAACACTGAAGCTTTCTTT. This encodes CASRQSLNTEAFF.